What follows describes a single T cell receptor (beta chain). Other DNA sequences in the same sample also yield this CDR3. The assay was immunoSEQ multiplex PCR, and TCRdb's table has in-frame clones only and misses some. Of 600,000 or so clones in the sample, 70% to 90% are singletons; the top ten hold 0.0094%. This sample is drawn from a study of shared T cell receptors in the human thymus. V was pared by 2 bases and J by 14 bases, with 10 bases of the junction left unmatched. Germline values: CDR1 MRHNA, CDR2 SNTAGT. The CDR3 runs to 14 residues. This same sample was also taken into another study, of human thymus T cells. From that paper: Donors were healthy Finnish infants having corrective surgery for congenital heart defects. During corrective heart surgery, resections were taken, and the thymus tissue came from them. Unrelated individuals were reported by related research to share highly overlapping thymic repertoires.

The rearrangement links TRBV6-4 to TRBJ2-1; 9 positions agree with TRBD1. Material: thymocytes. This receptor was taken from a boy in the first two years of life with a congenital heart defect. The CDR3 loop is CASSDPHRDREEFF. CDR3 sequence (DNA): TGTGCCAGCAGTGACCCCCACCGGGACAGGGAGGAGTTCTTC.